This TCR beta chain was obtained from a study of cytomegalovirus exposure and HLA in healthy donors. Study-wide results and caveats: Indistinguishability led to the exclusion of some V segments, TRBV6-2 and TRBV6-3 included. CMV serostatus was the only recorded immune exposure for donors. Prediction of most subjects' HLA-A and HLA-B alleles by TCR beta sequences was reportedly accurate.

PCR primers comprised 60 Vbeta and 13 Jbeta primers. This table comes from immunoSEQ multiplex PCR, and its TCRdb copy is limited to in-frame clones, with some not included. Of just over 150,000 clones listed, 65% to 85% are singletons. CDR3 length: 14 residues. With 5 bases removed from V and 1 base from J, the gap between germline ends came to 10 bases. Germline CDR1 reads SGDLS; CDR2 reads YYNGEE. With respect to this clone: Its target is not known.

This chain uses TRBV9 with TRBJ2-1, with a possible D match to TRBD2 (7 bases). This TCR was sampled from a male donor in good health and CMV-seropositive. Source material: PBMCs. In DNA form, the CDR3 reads TGTGCCAGCAGAGGGGGGGGGTCCTACAATGAGCAGTTCTTC. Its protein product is CASRGGGSYNEQFF. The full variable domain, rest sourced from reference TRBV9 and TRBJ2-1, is DSGVTQTPKHLITATGQRVTLRCSPRSGDLSVYWYQQSLDQGLQFLIQYYNGEERAKGNILERFSAQQFPDLHSELNLSSLELGDSALYFCASRGGGSYNEQFFGPGTRLTVL.